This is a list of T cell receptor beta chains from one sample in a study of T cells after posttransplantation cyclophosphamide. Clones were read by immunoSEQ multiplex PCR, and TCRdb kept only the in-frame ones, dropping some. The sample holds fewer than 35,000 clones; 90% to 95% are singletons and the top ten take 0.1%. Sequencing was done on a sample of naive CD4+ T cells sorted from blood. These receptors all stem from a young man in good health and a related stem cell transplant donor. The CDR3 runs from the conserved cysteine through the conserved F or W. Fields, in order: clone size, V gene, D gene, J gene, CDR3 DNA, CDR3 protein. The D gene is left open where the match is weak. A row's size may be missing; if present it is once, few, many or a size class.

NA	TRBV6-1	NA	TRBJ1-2	TGTGCCAGCAGAGCACATAGCAGGGCTAACTATGGCTACACCTTC	CASRAHSRANYGYTF
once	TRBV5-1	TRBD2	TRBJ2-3	TGCGCCAGCAGCTTGGAAAAGCGGGGGAGCACAGATACGCAGTATTTT	CASSLEKRGSTDTQYF
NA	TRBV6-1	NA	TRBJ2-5	TGTGCCAGCAAGCAGGGCTTTAAAGAGACCCAGTACTTC	CASKQGFKETQYF
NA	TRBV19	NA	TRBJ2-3	TGTGCCAGTAGTCCCTACCGAACAGGCAGCACAGATACGCAGTATTTT	CASSPYRTGSTDTQYF
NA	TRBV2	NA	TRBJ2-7	TGTGCCAGCACCAAGACAGGGACTTACGAGCAGTACTTC	CASTKTGTYEQYF
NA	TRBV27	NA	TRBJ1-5	TGTGCCAGCAGTCATCGACGGGAGAATCAGCCCCAGCATTTT	CASSHRRENQPQHF
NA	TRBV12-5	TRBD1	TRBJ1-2	TGTGCTAGTGGTTTGACAGGGGAAGGATATGGCTACACCTTC	CASGLTGEGYGYTF
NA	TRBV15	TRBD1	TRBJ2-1	TGTGCCACCAGCAGTGGTAGGGGGCTAAGGCAGTTCTTC	CATSSGRGLRQFF
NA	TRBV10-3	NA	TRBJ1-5	TGTGCCGGGGGGGCAATTAGCAATCAGCCCCAGCATTTT	CAGGAISNQPQHF
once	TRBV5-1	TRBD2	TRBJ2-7	TGCGCCAGCAGCTTAGCGGGGGATAAATCCTACGAGCAGTACTTC	CASSLAGDKSYEQYF
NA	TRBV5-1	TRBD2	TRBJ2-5	TGCGCCAGCAGCTTGAGGCTAGCGGGGGGGGAGACCCAGTACTTC	CASSLRLAGGETQYF
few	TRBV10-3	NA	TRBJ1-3	TGTGCCATCAGTGAGAGGGGAATTGGAAACACCATATATTTT	CAISERGIGNTIYF
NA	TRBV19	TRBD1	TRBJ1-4	TGTGCCAGGCCGACAGGGGTAAGAGAAAAACTGTTTTTT	CARPTGVREKLFF
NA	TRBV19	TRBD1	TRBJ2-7	TGTGCCAGTAGTAATGGACAGGGGATCGTCGAGCAGTACTTC	CASSNGQGIVEQYF
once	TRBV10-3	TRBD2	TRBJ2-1	TGTGCCTCGGGACGCTGGGCTAGCGGGGGGGACAATGAGCAGTTCTTC	CASGRWASGGDNEQFF
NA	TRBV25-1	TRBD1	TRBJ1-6	TGTGCCAGCAGTGAAATAGGGGGGACAGGGAATTCCCCCCTCCACTTT	CASSEIGGTGNSPLHF
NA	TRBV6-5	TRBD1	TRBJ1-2	TGTGCCAGCAAAATGCTCGGGACAGGGGAGGGCTACACCTTC	CASKMLGTGEGYTF
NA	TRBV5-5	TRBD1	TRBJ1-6	TGTGCCAGCAGCTTGGGGGCCGGCAGGGGGAATTCACCCCTCCACTTT	CASSLGAGRGNSPLHF
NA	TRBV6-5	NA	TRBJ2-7	TGTACCAGCAGTTCTATCCTAAGACAGGAAGACGAGCAGTACTTC	CTSSSILRQEDEQYF
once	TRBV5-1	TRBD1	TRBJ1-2	TGCGCCAGCTCCTATGGGACAGGGGATGGCTACACCTTC	CASSYGTGDGYTF
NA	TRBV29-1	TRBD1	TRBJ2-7	TGCAGCGTCCTACAGGGGACCTTCTTTGGGGAGCAGTACTTC	CSVLQGTFFGEQYF
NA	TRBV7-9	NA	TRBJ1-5	TGTGCCAGCAGCTTAGCGGGGGCAGGACAGCCCCAGCATTTT	CASSLAGAGQPQHF
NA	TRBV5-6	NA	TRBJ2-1	TGTGCCAGCAGCTTACTACAGGGCGTAAATGAGCAGTTCTTC	CASSLLQGVNEQFF
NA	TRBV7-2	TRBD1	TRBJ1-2	TGTGCCAGCAGCTTAAGGTTGGACAGGGGTGATGGCTACACCTTC	CASSLRLDRGDGYTF
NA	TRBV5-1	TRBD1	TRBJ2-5	TGCGCCAGCAGCTTTGGACAGGGGCCCATGGGGACCCAGTACTTC	CASSFGQGPMGTQYF
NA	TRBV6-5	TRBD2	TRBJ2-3	TGTGCCAGCAGCTCGAGCGGGGGGAGAACAGATACGCAGTATTTT	CASSSSGGRTDTQYF
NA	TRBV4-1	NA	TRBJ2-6	TGCGCCAGCAGCCAAGAAGGTGGCCGGGGCTCTGGGGCCAACGTCCTGACTTTC	CASSQEGGRGSGANVLTF
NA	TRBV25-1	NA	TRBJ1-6	TGTGCCAGCACCAAAGGGGAGGTCAGAGGTTCACCCCTCCACTTT	CASTKGEVRGSPLHF